This T cell receptor beta chain was observed in a study of T-cell memory formation after mild COVID-19. Study-level background: TCR clusters showed largely donor specificity. Findings of the study overall: Mostly located in CM and EM were contracting CD4+ clones, with contracting CD8+ clones located in EMRA. Contracting clones from day 15 to 85 showed balanced CD4/CD8; later expanders favored CD4+. Specificity for SARS-CoV-2 was not confirmed among the second-wave clones peaking on day 37.

A note on this clonotype: Its cognate antigen is unknown.

The CDR3 spans 14 residues. V was shortened by 8 bases and J by 1 base, with 14 bases between the two germline ends. MiXCR was run by TCRdb on the 5' RACE reads, yielding one entry per CDR3 protein. In the table there are 450,000 or so distinct CDR3 sequences, 20% of which are singletons. This chain links TRBV12-3 or TRBV12-4 with TRBJ1-1, with D maybe TRBD1 (6 bases). The origin of this receptor is an adult woman who had mild COVID-19 (a few samples of this study predate the infection). Cell type and time point are not known. Specimen: PBMCs or a T cell subset sorted from them (not recorded which). CDR3 bases: TGTGCCAGCGGGGAACAGGGATGGAACACTGAAGCTTTCTTT. Translating it yields CASGEQGWNTEAFF.